The rows below give T cell receptor beta chains drawn from one sample of a study of control samples from healthy donors and cancer patients. This table comes from immunoSEQ multiplex PCR, and its TCRdb copy is limited to in-frame clones, with some not included. The sample has over 150,000 clones; approximately 90% are singletons. Material: blood. These receptors came from a man aged 25 to 40 in good health. Each CDR3 is given with its conserved first and last residue. Each record gives: clone size, V gene, D gene, J gene, CDR3 DNA, CDR3 protein. The D gene is left open where the match is weak. Size tells how often a clone was seen (once, few, many) or the class of an expanded clone, and some rows leave it out.

>NA|TRBV4-1|TRBD2|TRBJ2-1
TGCGCCAGCAGCCAAGTGCCCCTAGCGGGGGGGAGCTCCTACAATGAGCAGTTCTTC
CASSQVPLAGGSSYNEQFF
>once|TRBV5-1|TRBD1|TRBJ2-3
TGCGCCAGCAGCTCCGGGACAGGGCTCCCAGATACGCAGTATTTT
CASSSGTGLPDTQYF
>NA|TRBV23-1|NA|TRBJ2-7
TGCGCCAGCGGACCCCAACCGAGGACCCCCTACGAGCAGTACTTC
CASGPQPRTPYEQYF
>NA|TRBV6-6|TRBD1|TRBJ1-2
TGTGCCAGCAGTTCGAACACCGGGACAGGGGAAAATGGCTACACCTTC
CASSSNTGTGENGYTF
>NA|TRBV7-3|NA|TRBJ2-1
TGTGCCAGCAGCTCGGCTCTATACAATGAGCAGTTCTTC
CASSSALYNEQFF
>NA|TRBV6-4|TRBD2|TRBJ2-1
TGTGCCAGCAGTATAGGACTAGCGGGAGGGCCCTACAATGAGCAGTTCTTC
CASSIGLAGGPYNEQFF
>NA|TRBV7-9|TRBD1|TRBJ2-3
TGTGCCAGCAGCCCGCGGACAGGGCCAGATACGCAGTATTTT
CASSPRTGPDTQYF
>NA|TRBV14|TRBD1|TRBJ1-1
TGTGCCAGCAGCCAAGTGTACAGGGGAGATGACACTGAAGCTTTCTTT
CASSQVYRGDDTEAFF
>NA|TRBV19|NA|TRBJ2-7
TGTGCCAGTAGTATAGGATTGGGTTACGAGCAGTACTTC
CASSIGLGYEQYF
>NA|TRBV11-2|TRBD1|TRBJ1-4
TGTGCCAGCAGCTTAGAACAGGGGGTCCCTAATGAAAAACTGTTTTTT
CASSLEQGVPNEKLFF
>once|TRBV4-2|TRBD2|TRBJ2-3
TGTGCCAGCAGCCAAGGTCCACTAGCGGGGGGAGATACGCAGTATTTT
CASSQGPLAGGDTQYF
>NA|TRBV27|NA|TRBJ1-6
TGTGCCAGCAGTCATAGAGCAGGCACTAATTCACCCCTCCACTTT
CASSHRAGTNSPLHF
>many|TRBV4-3|TRBD1|TRBJ1-2
TGCGCCAGCAGCCAAGATAAGGCAGGGGGCGAGGGCTACACCTTC
CASSQDKAGGEGYTF
>NA|TRBV5-5|NA|TRBJ1-4
TGTGCCAGCAGCTCTACCGATGAAAAACTGTTTTTT
CASSSTDEKLFF
>NA|TRBV29-1|NA|TRBJ1-2
TGCAGCGTTGACCACATGGAGGACTATGGCTACACCTTC
CSVDHMEDYGYTF
>NA|TRBV15|NA|TRBJ1-1
TGCGCCACCAGCAGAGAAAAGGGCTTGAACACTGAAGCTTTCTTT
CATSREKGLNTEAFF
>NA|TRBV11-3|NA|TRBJ2-3
TGTGCCAGCAGCTCCACAGATACGCAGTATTTT
CASSSTDTQYF
>NA|TRBV5-1|TRBD2|TRBJ2-1
TGCGCCAGCAGCCGCACTAGCGACAATGAGCAGTTCTTC
CASSRTSDNEQFF
>NA|TRBV10-1|NA|TRBJ2-1
TGCGCCAGCAGTGCGCCAGGGCGGGACAATGAGCAGTTCTTC
CASSAPGRDNEQFF
>few|TRBV10-3|NA|TRBJ1-4
TGTGCCATCAGTGAGTCTGCCAGCTATGAAAAACTGTTTTTT
CAISESASYEKLFF
>NA|TRBV27|NA|TRBJ1-2
TGTGCCAGCAGGCCGGGACTGAGCGGTAGCTATGGCTACACCTTC
CASRPGLSGSYGYTF
>NA|TRBV2|TRBD1|TRBJ1-5
TGTGCCAGCAGTGTGGGACAGGGTAGCAATCAGCCCCAGCATTTT
CASSVGQGSNQPQHF
>once|TRBV9|NA|TRBJ2-3
TGTGCCAGCAGCGTAGGGGCTACCACAGGGAGCACAGATACGCAGTATTTT
CASSVGATTGSTDTQYF
>NA|TRBV5-1|NA|TRBJ2-7
TGCGCCAGCAGCTTGGTCTGGGGCTCCTACGAGCAGTACTTC
CASSLVWGSYEQYF
>NA|TRBV18|TRBD1|TRBJ2-7
TGTGCCAGCTCTACTGTGGGGACAGGGGCTTCCTACGAGCAGTACTTC
CASSTVGTGASYEQYF